This entry lists 29 T cell receptor beta chains sequenced from one sample in a study of T cell responses to AZD1222 COVID-19 vaccine listed by TCRdb under 2021. The sample's time point label is to be understood as: baseline before first vaccination. The receptor library was made with the immunoSEQ multiplex PCR assay. The source is immuneACCESS, and TCRdb retained only in-frame sequences with V and J called. Part of the clones is not carried over; for the studies checked, unresolved V genes explain less than half of this, and the remainder is unexplained. Here the sample has roughly 190,000 clones; just over 90% occur a single time. 3.5% to 5% of the sample belongs to the ten largest clones. The sequencing used peripheral blood, collected on day 0 of AZD1222 vaccination. The receptors were sampled from an adult in good health.

Remarks on this clone: Other nucleotide sequences from this sample produce the same CDR3. V gene TRBV7-9 combines with J gene TRBJ1-1, with D possibly matching TRBD1 (6 bases). Germline loops: CDR1 SEHNR, CDR2 FQNEAQ (reference sequence). CDR3 length: 13 residues. V was shortened by 0 bases and J by 5 bases, with 7 bases between the two germline ends. The CDR3 loop reads CASSLAQGTEAFF. CDR3 DNA: TGTGCCAGCAGCTTAGCCCAGGGGACTGAAGCTTTCTTT.

J is TRBJ2-1 and V is TRBV19, with D tentatively TRBD1 or TRBD2 (6 bases each). Germline values: CDR1 LNHDA, CDR2 SQIVND (reference sequence). The CDR3 loop spans 16 amino acids. The V and J ends lost 6 bases and 0 bases respectively, with 15 bases between them. CDR3 nucleotides: TGTGCCAGTAGATTGCGCGGGACAAACTCCTACAATGAGCAGTTCTTC. This codes for CASRLRGTNSYNEQFF.

This clone has at least ten counts. This chain links TRBV2 with TRBJ2-7; TRBD1 matches 7 bases. After removal of 7 bases from V and 4 bases from J, the junction contained 13 bases not matched to a gene. Germline V gives CDR1 SNHLY, CDR2 FYNNEI. The CDR3 contains 15 residues. CDR3 sequence: CASTTSGTADYEQYF. DNA of the CDR3: TGTGCCAGCACAACTTCCGGGACAGCGGATTACGAGCAGTACTTC.

This clone was observed once. The rearrangement links TRBV5-5 to TRBJ2-7; 8 bases match TRBD2. The germline V gene has CDR1 SGHKS and CDR2 YYEKEE (reference sequence). CDR3 length: 14 amino acids. Trimming took 4 bases from V and 5 from J; bases not matched to a gene: 8. As DNA, the CDR3 is TGTGCCAGCAGCGAGGGACTAGTAAGCGACGAGCAGTACTTC. Its protein product is CASSEGLVSDEQYF.

The V gene is TRBV7-9, the J gene TRBJ2-6; TRBD1 matches at 11 bases. Per germline, CDR1 SEHNR and CDR2 FQNEAQ (reference sequence). With V trimmed by 2 bases and J by 0 bases, 3 bases remained unmatched. The length of the CDR3 is 18 residues. CDR3 protein: CASSLSGTGGSGANVLTF. The CDR3 coding sequence is TGTGCCAGCAGCTTATCGGGGACAGGGGGCTCTGGGGCCAACGTCCTGACTTTC.

This chain connects TRBV7-2 to TRBJ2-1; no reliable D call. Germline V gene sequence: CDR1 SGHTA, CDR2 FQGNSA. V dropped 5 bases and J dropped 6 bases, with 20 bases sitting between them. CDR3 length: 16 residues. The CDR3 DNA sequence: TGTGCCAGCAGCCCGGCCCGGACCCCGGTGGTCAATGAGCAGTTCTTC. It translates to CASSPARTPVVNEQFF.

The rearrangement joins TRBV29-1 to TRBJ2-3; D is unclear. This CDR3 contains 16 residues. The V gene's germline CDR1 is SQVTM and CDR2 ANQGSEA. Trimming took off 5 bases at V and 3 bases at J, with 21 bases between the two ends. The CDR3 loop reads CSVYLLDSAPTDTQYF. The CDR3 nucleotides are TGCAGCGTTTATCTTTTGGATTCAGCGCCGACAGATACGCAGTATTTT.

This clone occurred once. This chain uses TRBV9 with TRBJ1-1; possible D gene TRBD1, 5 bases. V was trimmed by 4 bases and J by 5 bases, leaving 12 bases between them. There are 13 residues in the CDR3. Germline CDR1 SGDLS, CDR2 YYNGEE. The CDR3 DNA sequence: TGTGCCAGCAGCCCGCAATGGGGGACTGAAGCTTTCTTT. This encodes CASSPQWGTEAFF.

The chain uses TRBV27 and TRBJ2-7, with D perhaps assigned TRBD1 or TRBD2 (6 bases each). V was clipped by 0 bases and J by 0 bases, with 15 bases between them. Per the germline V gene, CDR1 is MNHEY and CDR2 is SMNVEV (reference sequence). CDR3 length: 17 residues. The CDR3 DNA sequence: TGTGCCAGCAGTTTATCGGGCGGGACACATCACTCCTACGAGCAGTACTTC. Its translation: CASSLSGGTHHSYEQYF.

The chain joins TRBV10-3 to TRBJ2-1; either TRBD1 or TRBD2 may supply D (5 bases each). The CDR3 sequence is 17 residues long. Trimming pared 2 bases from V and 0 bases from J, leaving 14 bases between. Germline V gives CDR1 ENHRY, CDR2 SYGVKD. The CDR3 DNA sequence: TGTGCCATCAGTGAGCTGGGGACGGAGAGCTCCTACAATGAGCAGTTCTTC. Encoded protein: CAISELGTESSYNEQFF.

This chain joins TRBV2 and TRBJ1-6, with no clear D. The CDR3 extends over 13 amino acids. Germline lookup yields CDR1 SNHLY and CDR2 FYNNEI. Trimming shortened V by 5 bases and J by 8 bases, and 10 bases separated the two germline ends. The CDR3 region is CASSPTDYSPLHF. The CDR3 coding sequence is TGTGCCAGCAGTCCGACGGATTATTCACCCCTCCACTTT.

The V gene is TRBV2, the J gene TRBJ2-7; a weak D match, TRBD1 (5 bases). Per the germline V gene, CDR1 is SNHLY and CDR2 is FYNNEI. The CDR3 is 15 residues long. Trimming cost V 1 base and J 3 bases, with 13 bases left between them. The CDR3 sequence is CASSEVGELRYEQYF. In nucleotides, the CDR3 is TGTGCCAGCAGTGAAGTAGGGGAACTCCGCTACGAGCAGTACTTC. Full variable domain (remainder filled in from reference TRBV2 and TRBJ2-7): EPEVTQTPSHQVTQMGQEVILRCVPISNHLYFYWYRQILGQKVEFLVSFYNNEISEKSEIFDDQFSVERPDGSNFTLKIRSTKLEDSAMYFCASSEVGELRYEQYFGPGTRLTVT.

The genes are TRBV4-1 and TRBJ2-7; 9 bases line up with TRBD1. This CDR3 contains 14 residues. J gave up 4 bases and V 5 bases, and 6 bases lay outside the gene matches. The V gene's germline CDR1 is MGHRA and CDR2 YSYEKL. CDR3 amino acids: CASSKGDREYEQYF. In DNA form, the CDR3 reads TGCGCCAGCAGCAAAGGGGACAGGGAATACGAGCAGTACTTC.

The chain couples TRBV5-4 to TRBJ2-2; 10 nucleotides align to TRBD2. Germline-derived CDR1 and CDR2 are SGHNT and YYREEE (reference sequence). CDR3 size: 13 residues. J was trimmed by 10 bases and V by 4 bases; bases with no gene match: 4. DNA of the CDR3: TGTGCCAGCAGCAGTCTAGCGGGAGAGGAGCTGTTTTTT. Translating it yields CASSSLAGEELFF.

The chain is built from TRBV10-1 and TRBJ2-7, with 8 positions matching TRBD1. Germline-derived CDR1 and CDR2 are WNHNN and SYGVQD (reference sequence). J lost 1 base, V lost 8 bases, and 13 bases had no gene match. The CDR3 spans 16 residues. Written as DNA, the CDR3 is TGCGCCAGCGGGGACCCCGGACAGGGTAATTCCTACGAGCAGTACTTC. Translation: CASGDPGQGNSYEQYF.

This sequence joins TRBV3-1 (or the pseudogene TRBV3-2) and TRBJ2-3; no definite D call. Germline loops: CDR1 LGHDT, CDR2 YNNKEL (reference sequence). With 1 base removed from V and 10 bases from J, the gap between germline ends came to 9 bases. The CDR3 covers 12 residues. This CDR3 is CASSQGLLAQYF. The CDR3 DNA follows: TGTGCCAGCAGCCAAGGGCTCCTCGCGCAGTATTTT.

J is TRBJ1-3 and V is TRBV18, with D tentatively TRBD1 (6 bases). The CDR3 consists of 15 residues. The germline V gene has CDR1 KGHSH and CDR2 LQKENI. The V gene lost 3 bases and the J gene lost 3 bases, with 12 bases spanning the gap. The CDR3 spells CASSPRTELGNTIYF. In DNA form, the CDR3 reads TGTGCCAGCTCACCCCGGACAGAACTTGGAAACACCATATATTTT.

This rearrangement joins TRBV18 to TRBJ2-1, with a weak D call TRBD1 (5 bases). V was clipped by 2 bases and J by 3 bases, with 17 bases between them. The CDR3 runs 17 residues. Germline V CDR1 and CDR2: KGHSH, LQKENI. The chain's CDR3 is CASSPILVDSNYNEQFF. CDR3 DNA: TGTGCCAGCTCACCAATCCTGGTAGACAGCAACTACAATGAGCAGTTCTTC.

This sequence joins TRBV4-1 and TRBJ1-1; the D is unclear. Germline V gene data show CDR1 as MGHRA and CDR2 as YSYEKL. The V end was cut by 7 bases, the J end by 1 base, with 7 bases between. CDR3 length: 12 residues. This CDR3 reads CASTSRNTEAFF. The CDR3 DNA follows: TGCGCCAGCACCTCCAGGAACACTGAAGCTTTCTTT.

The chain recombines TRBV11-2 with TRBJ2-5, with D perhaps being TRBD1 or TRBD2 (5 bases each). CDR1 and CDR2 (germline): SGHAT, FQNNGV. Trimming shortened V by 5 bases and J by 3 bases, and 7 bases separated the two germline ends. The CDR3 runs to 12 residues. The CDR3 DNA follows: TGTGCCAGCAGCATGGGGGAAGAGACCCAGTACTTC. Translating it yields CASSMGEETQYF.

The V gene is TRBV5-8, the J gene TRBJ2-5; D remains unclear. Germline V gene lookup returns CDR1 SGHTS and CDR2 YDEGEE. CDR3 length: 10 residues. Trimming took 7 bases from V and 6 from J, leaving 7 bases between them. CDR3 region: CASGGKTQYF. CDR3 coding DNA: TGTGCCAGCGGTGGAAAGACCCAGTACTTC. The full variable domain, with the rest looked up from reference TRBV5-8 and TRBJ2-5, is EAGVTQSPTHLIKTRGQQATLRCSPISGHTSVYWYQQALGLGLQFLLWYDEGEERNRGNFPPRFSGRQFPNYSSELNVNALELEDSALYLCASGGKTQYFGPGTRLLVL.

V gene TRBV7-9 combines with J gene TRBJ2-7; D remains ambiguous. The CDR3 is made up of 15 amino acids. The germline gives CDR1 SEHNR, CDR2 FQNEAQ (reference sequence). Trimming took off 1 base at V and 2 bases at J, with 12 bases between the two ends. CDR3 sequence reads: CASSLGFGRAYEQYF. DNA for the CDR3: TGTGCCAGCAGCTTAGGTTTCGGGCGCGCCTACGAGCAGTACTTC.

DNA of the CDR3: TGTGCCTGGAGTGTTCGGAACACTGAAGCTTTCTTT. Its translation: CAWSVRNTEAFF. The chain carries TRBV30 and TRBJ1-1; D is unclear. In germline, CDR1 is GTSNPN, CDR2 SVGIG (reference sequence). The V end lost 0 bases, the J end lost 1 base, and 3 bases lay between the germline ends. The CDR3 length is 12 residues.

This chain uses TRBV19 with TRBJ1-3, with unresolved D. The CDR3 runs to 18 residues. The germline V and J ends were trimmed by 5 bases and 0 bases, with 20 bases remaining between them. Per the germline V gene, CDR1 is LNHDA and CDR2 is SQIVND (reference sequence). The CDR3 here is CASSGWGRGFTSGNTIYF. CDR3 nucleotide sequence: TGTGCCAGTAGTGGTTGGGGTCGAGGTTTTACCTCTGGAAACACCATATATTTT.

The chain has TRBV11-2 and TRBJ1-4; D is undetermined. This CDR3 has 14 residues. Germline CDR1 and CDR2: SGHAT and FQNNGV. V dropped 5 bases and J dropped 7 bases, with 14 bases sitting between them. The chain's CDR3 is CASSPTDLGEKLFF. DNA for the CDR3: TGTGCCAGCAGCCCCACAGATTTGGGTGAAAAACTGTTTTTT.

The rearrangement uses TRBV5-1 and TRBJ2-7; tentatively, D is TRBD2 (6 bases). CDR3 length: 15 amino acids. CDR1 and CDR2 (germline): SGHRS, YFSETQ. Trimming left V 0 bases short and J 2 bases short, with 12 bases between. The CDR3 coding sequence is TGCGCCAGCAGCTTGGGTGGGACTCTGACCTACGAGCAGTACTTC. It yields the protein CASSLGGTLTYEQYF.

V is TRBV7-6 and J is TRBJ2-1, with D tentatively TRBD2 (7 bases). Per germline, CDR1 SGHVS and CDR2 FNYEAQ. Trimming took off 1 base at V and 3 bases at J, with 16 bases between the two ends. The length of the CDR3 is 17 residues. Here the CDR3 DNA reads TGTGCCAGCAGCTTAGGATACGCGGGGGCGGGCTACAATGAGCAGTTCTTC. The encoded protein is CASSLGYAGAGYNEQFF.

This chain links TRBV4-2 with TRBJ1-3; 7 bases are a match to TRBD1. Unmatched junction bases numbered 4, after V lost 0 bases and J lost 2 bases. CDR3 length: 16 amino acids. The germline CDR1 and CDR2 sequences are LGHNA and YNFKEQ. CDR3 coding DNA: TGTGCCAGCAGCCAAGAAACTACAGGGGCTGGAAACACCATATATTTT. Residues: CASSQETTGAGNTIYF.

The chain is built from TRBV10-3 and TRBJ2-3; D is unresolved. Trimming stripped 5 bases from V and 2 bases from J, with 8 bases between. Germline loops: CDR1 ENHRY, CDR2 SYGVKD. This CDR3 spans 13 amino acids. CDR3 residues: CAISRATTDTQYF. The CDR3 coding sequence is TGTGCCATCAGTAGGGCAACCACAGATACGCAGTATTTT.